One sample yielded the 19 T cell receptor beta chains listed below, sequenced in a study of radiotherapy plus CTLA-4 blockade in lung cancer. The protocol was immunoSEQ multiplex PCR, while the TCRdb copy is restricted to in-frame clones and leaves out a portion. The table lists roughly 45,000 clones, roughly 67% of them singletons, with 20% to 30% in the top ten. The material sequenced was peripheral blood, taken from a patient treated with radiotherapy plus ipilimumab. These receptors all stem from a human donor with non-small cell lung cancer who had a partial response to radiotherapy plus ipilimumab.

The rearrangement joins TRBV12-5 to TRBJ2-1; no clear D gene. The CDR3 length is 11 residues. CDR1 and CDR2 (germline): LGHNT, FRNRAP. Trimming pared 6 bases from V and 8 bases from J, leaving 8 bases between. In nucleotides, the CDR3 is TGTGCTAGTGGACTCATAGATGAGCAGTTCTTC. Translation: CASGLIDEQFF.

The chain is built from TRBV29-1 and TRBJ2-1; a weak D match, TRBD2 (5 bases). This CDR3 has 17 residues. Trimming shortened V by 0 bases and J by 0 bases, and 15 bases separated the two germline ends. Germline V gene sequence: CDR1 SQVTM, CDR2 ANQGSEA. The CDR3 loop reads CSVEDLGGSSSYNEQFF. CDR3 DNA: TGCAGCGTTGAAGATCTAGGCGGGTCGAGCTCCTACAATGAGCAGTTCTTC.

This chain joins TRBV19 and TRBJ2-3, with D unclear. The V and J ends lost 5 bases and 4 bases respectively, with 10 bases between them. CDR1 is LNHDA, CDR2 SQIVND, per germline (reference sequence). The CDR3 sequence is 13 residues long. CDR3 sequence: CASSSAQSDTQYF. As DNA, the CDR3 is TGTGCCAGTAGTTCTGCACAGTCAGATACGCAGTATTTT.

The chain couples TRBV6-6 to TRBJ2-7; D possibly corresponds to TRBD1 (5 bases). V lost 1 base, J lost 0 bases, and 7 bases lay in between. This CDR3 has 14 amino acids. Germline loops: CDR1 MNHNY, CDR2 SVGAGI (reference sequence). Written as DNA, the CDR3 is TGTGCCAGCAGTTACTTAGACAGCTCCTACGAGCAGTACTTC. This codes for CASSYLDSSYEQYF.

This clone showed up many times. CDR3 bases: TGTGCCAGCAGCTCCCCAAACAGGGCTATAGGCCTTAATTCACCCCTCCACTTT. Protein sequence: CASSSPNRAIGLNSPLHF. The chain has TRBV7-9 and TRBJ1-6, with D possibly matching TRBD1 (6 bases). Between the trimmed V and J ends, which lost 4 bases and 6 bases, there was a span of 22 bases. The CDR3 is 18 residues long. Germline loops: CDR1 SEHNR, CDR2 FQNEAQ (reference sequence).

The chain has TRBV6-5 and TRBJ2-7; D might be TRBD2 (5 bases). Germline V CDR1 and CDR2: MNHEY, SVGAGI. V lost 6 bases to trimming and J lost 0 bases, with 12 bases between them. CDR3 length: 14 amino acids. The CDR3: CASRNGLSSYEQYF. CDR3 in DNA: TGTGCCAGCAGGAATGGACTTAGCTCCTACGAGCAGTACTTC.

This chain links TRBV2 with TRBJ2-1, with 8 bases identical to TRBD2. The ends lost 1 base at V and 4 bases at J; junction bases unmatched: 3. Germline CDR1 reads SNHLY; CDR2 reads FYNNEI. CDR3 length equals 15 residues. The CDR3 is CASSEGLAGYNEQFF. Written as DNA, the CDR3 is TGTGCCAGCAGTGAAGGGCTAGCGGGTTACAATGAGCAGTTCTTC.

The chain couples TRBV27 to TRBJ1-6, with TRBD1 matching 7 bases. The CDR3 covers 15 residues. The germline V gene has CDR1 MNHEY and CDR2 SMNVEV (reference sequence). The J segment lost 7 bases and the V segment lost 3 bases, leaving 6 bases of the junction unmatched. The CDR3 protein is CASSFVDRVNSPLHF. The CDR3, as DNA: TGTGCCAGCAGTTTTGTTGACAGGGTGAATTCACCCCTCCACTTT.

This clone turned up a few times. The chain joins TRBV6-5 to TRBJ1-1, with TRBD1 matching over 7 bases. Trimming took 5 bases from V and 3 from J; bases not matched to a gene: 6. Looked up from germline, CDR1 is MNHEY and CDR2 is SVGAGI. The CDR3 is 14 amino acids. The CDR3 DNA reads TGTGCCAGCAGTCCGACAGGGAAGGACACTGAAGCTTTCTTT. Translated: CASSPTGKDTEAFF.

V is TRBV9 and J is TRBJ1-2, with 7 bases aligning to TRBD1. Trimming took 0 bases from V and 2 from J; bases not matched to a gene: 4. Germline V gene lookup returns CDR1 SGDLS and CDR2 YYNGEE. CDR3 length: 15 amino acids. CDR3 sequence (DNA): TGTGCCAGCAGCGTAGAACAGACAGGGAACTATGGCTACACCTTC. It yields the protein CASSVEQTGNYGYTF.

This clone was seen just once. V and J are TRBV7-9 and TRBJ1-2; D is unclear. The CDR3 has 12 amino acids. CDR1 SEHNR and CDR2 FQNEAQ come from the germline V gene (reference sequence). With 3 bases removed from V and 7 bases from J, the gap between germline ends came to 9 bases. The CDR3, as DNA: TGTGCCAGCAGCTTGGAGGTTGGTGGCTACACCTTC. Amino acid sequence: CASSLEVGGYTF.

With regard to this clone: Germline is not matched at one junction end, which may reflect a read error. V is TRBV7-7 and J is TRBJ1-5; 8 nucleotides align to TRBD1. Germline assignment: CDR1 SSHAT and CDR2 FNYEAQ (reference sequence). The CDR3 contains 13 residues. The CDR3 DNA follows: TGTGCTAGCAGCCCGACTCCAGGGGGCCCACAGCATTTT. Translation gives CASSPTPGGPQHF.

The V and J genes are TRBV23-1 and TRBJ2-5; 11 nucleotides align to TRBD1. TRBV23-1 is annotated as an ORF whose role is uncertain. With 7 bases clipped from V and 2 bases from J, the junction kept 12 bases outside the gene matches. The CDR3 extends over 17 amino acids. The CDR3 spells CASTTGTGGPGQETQYF. The CDR3 coding sequence is TGCGCCAGCACCACGGGGACAGGGGGTCCTGGGCAAGAGACCCAGTACTTC.

This clone appeared once. This chain links TRBV7-2 with TRBJ2-6; D perhaps matches TRBD1 (5 bases). The CDR3 extends over 15 amino acids. Germline lookup yields CDR1 SGHTA and CDR2 FQGNSA. The V and J ends lost 9 bases and 1 base respectively, with 13 bases between them. This chain's CDR3 is CARVTTGSGANVLTF. CDR3 nucleotide sequence: TGTGCCAGAGTCACTACAGGTTCTGGGGCCAACGTCCTGACTTTC.

The rearrangement joins TRBV19 to TRBJ2-6; D is possibly TRBD2 (7 bases). Germline V gene data show CDR1 as LNHDA and CDR2 as SQIVND (reference sequence). The CDR3 extends over 18 amino acids. V lost 3 bases and J 0 bases, leaving 15 bases between the germline ends. CDR3 sequence reads: CASSIDGGASSGANVLTF. The CDR3 coding sequence is TGTGCCAGTAGTATCGATGGGGGGGCGTCCTCTGGGGCCAACGTCCTGACTTTC. Full variable domain (rest looked up from reference TRBV19 and TRBJ2-6): DGGITQSPKYLFRKEGQNVTLSCEQNLNHDAMYWYRQDPGQGLRLIYYSQIVNDFQKGDIAEGYSVSREKKESFPLTVTSAQKNPTAFYLCASSIDGGASSGANVLTFGAGSRLTVL.

The rearrangement joins TRBV9 to TRBJ2-3, with D tentatively TRBD2 (6 bases). The germline V gene has CDR1 SGDLS and CDR2 YYNGEE. With 6 bases removed from V and 1 base from J, the gap between germline ends came to 18 bases. This CDR3 has 16 residues. This CDR3 is CASTSGGGRGTDTQYF. In nucleotides, the CDR3 is TGTGCCAGCACCTCCGGGGGAGGCCGTGGCACAGATACGCAGTATTTT. Drawing the rest from reference TRBV9 and TRBJ2-3, the complete variable domain is DSGVTQTPKHLITATGQRVTLRCSPRSGDLSVYWYQQSLDQGLQFLIQYYNGEERAKGNILERFSAQQFPDLHSELNLSSLELGDSALYFCASTSGGGRGTDTQYFGPGTRLTVL.

The chain couples TRBV29-1 to TRBJ1-1; D unclear. CDR1 SQVTM and CDR2 ANQGSEA come from the germline V gene. The CDR3 runs to 12 residues. The V end was cut by 4 bases, the J end by 0 bases, with 6 bases between. The CDR3, as DNA: TGCAGCGTTGGACACTTGAACACTGAAGCTTTCTTT. It translates to CSVGHLNTEAFF.

The V gene is TRBV5-4, the J gene TRBJ2-4, with D possibly TRBD2 on 5 matching bases. The germline V and J ends were trimmed by 0 bases and 13 bases, with 11 bases remaining between them. The CDR3 is 12 amino acids. Per the germline V gene, CDR1 is SGHNT and CDR2 is YYREEE (reference sequence). The DNA of the CDR3 is TGTGCCAGCAGCTTGGCAAGCGGTCCGCAGTACTTC. Its translation: CASSLASGPQYF.

The chain carries TRBV30 and TRBJ1-6; maybe TRBD1 (6 bases). Germline V gene lookup returns CDR1 GTSNPN and CDR2 SVGIG (reference sequence). The CDR3 covers 17 residues. The V and J ends lost 3 bases and 6 bases respectively, with 21 bases between them. CDR3 sequence reads: CAWRSRVWGPSNSPLHF. The DNA for the CDR3 is TGTGCCTGGAGGTCCCGGGTTTGGGGGCCGTCTAATTCACCCCTCCACTTT.